This section outlines one T cell receptor beta chain sequence together with its context. Donors came from a validation cohort of over a hundred subjects, distinct from the first 666-subject cohort. The sample belongs to a study of cytomegalovirus exposure and HLA in healthy donors. The germline V gene encodes CDR1 SGHRS and CDR2 YFSETQ. Trimming left V 4 bases short and J 9 bases short, with 13 bases between. The CDR3 loop spans 12 amino acids. Generated by immunoSEQ multiplex PCR, the TCRdb table keeps only in-frame clones and is missing some. The sample shows about 120,000 clones, around 85% of them seen only once.

The chain couples TRBV5-1 to TRBJ1-2; no clear D. Input material: PBMCs. The receptor's source is a woman in her twenties or thirties in good health and CMV-seronegative. CDR3 coding DNA: TGCGCCAGCAGCGAAGATACGAGGAGCTACACCTTC. It codes for CASSEDTRSYTF.